The 26 T cell receptor beta chains listed next were all sequenced from one sample in a study of blood T cell repertoires in COVID-19. Repertoires were generated with immunoSEQ multiplex PCR, while TCRdb's copy carries only in-frame clones and drops some. The top ten hold roughly 9.1% of the sample, which has about 130,000 clones, about four fifths seen once. Sequenced material: peripheral blood. The origin of the receptors is a woman aged 55-70 years with active or convalescent COVID-19.

V gene TRBV6-2 or TRBV6-3 combines with J gene TRBJ2-7, with TRBD1 matching 9 bases. The length of the CDR3 is 14 residues. Germline-derived CDR1 and CDR2 are MNHEY and SVGEGT. V shed 4 bases and J 5 bases; nucleotides not matched to a gene: 6. CDR3 loop: CASSSGQGGNEQYV. DNA of the CDR3: TGTGCCAGCAGTTCGGGACAGGGTGGCAACGAGCAGTACGTC.

This clone showed up just a few times. This rearrangement joins TRBV19 to TRBJ2-2; no clear D. Trimming took off 6 bases at V and 3 bases at J, with 5 bases between the two ends. The germline CDR1 and CDR2 sequences are LNHDA and SQIVND (reference sequence). The CDR3 loop spans 12 amino acids. CDR3 coding DNA: TGTGCCAGTAGCGTGTACACCGGGGAGCTGTTTTTT. Amino acid sequence: CASSVYTGELFF.

The V gene is TRBV20-1, the J gene TRBJ2-1, with TRBD2 matching 14 bases. This CDR3 comprises 17 residues. Germline V CDR1 and CDR2: DFQATT, SNEGSKA (reference sequence). V lost 3 bases and J lost 2; bases outside the gene matches: 6. CDR3 loop: CSASRGTSGGTYNEQFF. The CDR3 DNA follows: TGCAGTGCTAGTCGCGGGACTAGCGGGGGTACCTACAATGAGCAGTTCTTC.

The chain combines TRBV5-1 with TRBJ2-5, with a weak D call TRBD2 (7 bases). Germline V lookup: CDR1 SGHRS, CDR2 YFSETQ. The CDR3 sequence is 16 residues long. The V end was cut by 3 bases, the J end by 9 bases, with 24 bases between. The CDR3 coding sequence is TGCGCCAGCAGCTCGTCCGGTTCGCGGGGGCTCGGGGCCCAGTACTTC. Amino acid sequence: CASSSSGSRGLGAQYF.

The chain has TRBV6-1 and TRBJ1-4; maybe TRBD1 (6 bases). CDR1 MNHNS and CDR2 SASEGT come from the germline V gene. The CDR3 is 16 amino acids. V lost 3 bases and J 0 bases, leaving 11 bases between the germline ends. The CDR3 DNA sequence: TGTGCCAGCAGTGACCAGGGGTATGCAACTAATGAAAAACTGTTTTTT. Translation gives CASSDQGYATNEKLFF.

This clone was seen more than once but under ten times. The rearrangement joins TRBV12-5 to TRBJ2-7, with D unclear. The germline V gene has CDR1 LGHNT and CDR2 FRNRAP. Trimming took 6 bases from V and 2 from J, leaving 11 bases between them. This CDR3 contains 13 residues. The CDR3 protein is CASGRHPTYEQYV. For the CDR3, the DNA is TGTGCTAGTGGGCGACATCCTACCTACGAGCAGTACGTC.

The chain links TRBV6-1 to TRBJ2-7, with a possible D match to TRBD2 (6 bases). Germline CDR1 is MNHNS and CDR2 is SASEGT. Trimming shortened V by 2 bases and J by 3 bases, and 17 bases separated the two germline ends. CDR3 length: 16 residues. CDR3 sequence (DNA): TGTGCCAGCAGTGAATACGATGCCAGGGAGGACTACGAGCAGTACGTC. Amino acid sequence: CASSEYDAREDYEQYV.

The chain combines TRBV19 with TRBJ2-2, with 8 bases matching TRBD2. The trim removed 7 bases at V and 4 bases at J, leaving 11 bases unmatched. Germline V gene sequence: CDR1 LNHDA, CDR2 SQIVND (reference sequence). This CDR3 has 16 amino acids. For the CDR3, the DNA is TGTGCCAGTATCGGAAGTCGGGGGGGTTCCACCGGGGAGCTGTTTTTT. Protein sequence: CASIGSRGGSTGELFF. The entire variable domain, with the rest obtained from reference TRBV19 and TRBJ2-2, is as follows: DGGITQSPKYLFRKEGQNVTLSCEQNLNHDAMYWYRQDPGQGLRLIYYSQIVNDFQKGDIAEGYSVSREKKESFPLTVTSAQKNPTAFYLCASIGSRGGSTGELFFGEGSRLTVL.

The V call is TRBV4-1, the J call TRBJ1-1; TRBD1 is a possible D gene (6 bases). The CDR3 sequence is 14 residues long. The germline CDR1 and CDR2 sequences are MGHRA and YSYEKL. V shed 3 bases and J shed 1 base, with 9 bases lying between them. As DNA, the CDR3 is TGCGCCAGCAGCCAGAAAGGGGGGAACACTGAAGCTTTCTTT. Encoded protein: CASSQKGGNTEAFF.

The chain combines TRBV27 with TRBJ2-1; tentatively, D is TRBD1 (6 bases). Trimming stripped 8 bases from V and 6 bases from J, with 17 bases between. The CDR3 loop spans 14 amino acids. Germline V gene data show CDR1 as MNHEY and CDR2 as SMNVEV (reference sequence). CDR3 sequence: CASQGGRNSNEQFF. In DNA, the CDR3 is TGTGCCAGCCAAGGGGGACGCAACTCCAATGAGCAGTTCTTC.

The CDR3, as DNA: TGTGCCAGCAGTCTCGACAGGGGGTACTCCTACGAGCAGTACGTC. Translated: CASSLDRGYSYEQYV. This chain links TRBV5-4 with TRBJ2-7; 9 nucleotides agree with TRBD1. V gave up 5 bases and J gave up 0 bases; unmatched junction bases: 6. The CDR3 spans 15 residues. CDR1 and CDR2 from the germline V gene are SGHNT and YYREEE (reference sequence).

V usage is TRBV6-1 and J usage is TRBJ1-5; D remains ambiguous. The length of the CDR3 is 16 residues. Trimming took off 2 bases at V and 5 bases at J, with 16 bases between the two ends. Per the germline V gene, CDR1 is MNHNS and CDR2 is SASEGT. CDR3 residues: CASSEQGSLAYQPQHF. The CDR3 DNA is TGTGCCAGCAGTGAACAAGGCAGCTTAGCATATCAGCCCCAGCATTTT.

The count of this clone is one. The rearrangement uses TRBV28 and TRBJ2-1; a weak D match, TRBD2 (6 bases). CDR1 and CDR2 (germline): MDHEN, SYDVKM. The CDR3 consists of 15 residues. Trimming removed 8 bases from V and 1 base from J, with 15 bases in between. The CDR3 region has the DNA TGTGCCAGCGTTTCGGAGGGTCGGTCCTACAATGAGCAGTTCTTC. This sequence encodes CASVSEGRSYNEQFF.

The chain is built from TRBV28 and TRBJ1-4, with D possibly being TRBD1 (5 bases). Germline V gives CDR1 MDHEN, CDR2 SYDVKM. The V end was cut by 8 bases, the J end by 4 bases, with 23 bases between. The CDR3 contains 17 residues. CDR3 protein: CASGLLRGRDFNEKLFF. CDR3 DNA: TGTGCCAGCGGACTTCTACGGGGCCGGGACTTTAATGAAAAACTGTTTTTT.

This chain joins TRBV5-1 and TRBJ2-2; TRBD2 matches 9 bases. V gave up 4 bases and J gave up 6 bases; unmatched junction bases: 4. The CDR3 extends over 14 amino acids. CDR1 SGHRS and CDR2 YFSETQ come from the germline V gene. As DNA, the CDR3 is TGCGCCAGCAGCCGCGGGGGGGCCCCCGGGGAGCTGTTTTTT. It translates to CASSRGGAPGELFF.

The chain employs TRBV19 and TRBJ2-1; 8 bases match TRBD1. Germline CDR1 and CDR2: LNHDA and SQIVND (reference sequence). The junction had 5 bases not matched to a gene; V was cut back by 7 bases and J by 0 bases. CDR3 length: 15 amino acids. CDR3 nucleotide sequence: TGTGCCAGTACCCAGGACAGGGCCTCCTACAATGAGCAGTTCTTC. As protein: CASTQDRASYNEQFF.

Comment on this clone: Its ends do not fully match the called genes, so a read error is possible. The J gene is TRBJ1-1, the V gene TRBV5-1; D ambiguous. Germline V CDR1 and CDR2: SGHRS, YFSETQ. The length of the CDR3 is 14 residues. The CDR3 loop is CASRLGYLDTEAFF. The CDR3, as DNA: TGCGCCAGCAGGTTGGGGTATTTAGACACTGAAGCTTTCTTT.

V is TRBV5-1 and J is TRBJ1-6; TRBD1 might be the D (6 bases). CDR1 is SGHRS and CDR2 is YFSETQ in the germline V gene. This CDR3 region has 13 residues. The V and J ends lost 2 bases and 9 bases respectively, with 9 bases between them. In DNA form, the CDR3 reads TGCGCCAGCAGCTTACAGGGTCCTTCACCCCTCCACTTT. It encodes CASSLQGPSPLHF. The full variable domain, in which reference TRBV5-1 and TRBJ1-6 provide the parts outside the CDR3, is KAGVTQTPRYLIKTRGQQVTLSCSPISGHRSVSWYQQTPGQGLQFLFEYFSETQRNKGNFPGRFSGRQFSNSRSEMNVSTLELGDSALYLCASSLQGPSPLHFGNGTRLTVT.

The chain carries TRBV5-1 and TRBJ1-1; possible D gene TRBD1, 6 bases. Trimming stripped 3 bases from V and 8 bases from J, with 14 bases between. Germline V gives CDR1 SGHRS, CDR2 YFSETQ. There are 13 residues in the CDR3. CDR3 DNA sequence: TGCGCCAGCAGCTCAACAGGGCCGGGGGAAGCTTTCTTT. Translating gives CASSSTGPGEAFF.

This rearrangement joins TRBV3-1 (or the pseudogene TRBV3-2) to TRBJ2-2; D may be TRBD2 (6 bases). The CDR3 has 16 amino acids. Between the trimmed V and J ends, which lost 4 bases and 5 bases, there was a span of 17 bases. Germline lookup yields CDR1 LGHDT and CDR2 YNNKEL (reference sequence). This CDR3 reads CASSLDPGLMTGELFF. In DNA form, the CDR3 reads TGTGCCAGCAGCCTAGATCCAGGACTAATGACCGGGGAGCTGTTTTTT.

The chain is built from TRBV18 and TRBJ2-1; 12 bases fit TRBD2. V dropped 6 bases and J dropped 5; count of bases not matched to a gene: 5. The CDR3 is 15 amino acids. The germline CDR1 and CDR2 sequences are KGHSH and LQKENI. CDR3 nucleotides: TGTGCCAGCTCTATACTAGCGGGAGGCGACAATGAGCAGTTCTTC. Residues: CASSILAGGDNEQFF.

V and J are TRBV19 and TRBJ2-2; 14 bases are shared with TRBD2. From germline, CDR1 is LNHDA and CDR2 SQIVND (reference sequence). Trimming at V came to 4 bases and at J to 6 bases, leaving 10 bases not matched to a gene. The length of the CDR3 is 18 residues. CDR3 bases: TGTGCCAGTAGTAGCCCGGGACTAGCGGGAGCGGCGGCCGGGGAGCTGTTTTTT. Protein sequence: CASSSPGLAGAAAGELFF. Based on the CDR3 plus reference TRBV19 and TRBJ2-2, the full variable domain is DGGITQSPKYLFRKEGQNVTLSCEQNLNHDAMYWYRQDPGQGLRLIYYSQIVNDFQKGDIAEGYSVSREKKESFPLTVTSAQKNPTAFYLCASSSPGLAGAAAGELFFGEGSRLTVL.

The chain combines TRBV7-8 with TRBJ2-1, with 7 bases lining up with TRBD2. CDR1 and CDR2 (germline): SGHVS, FQNEAQ. Unmatched junction bases numbered 11, after V lost 9 bases and J lost 6 bases. The length of the CDR3 is 14 residues. CDR3 nucleotide sequence: TGTGCCAGTTCGGGGGGACTACCCCCCAATGAGCAGTTCTTC. Translating gives CASSGGLPPNEQFF. The full variable domain, in which reference TRBV7-8 and TRBJ2-1 provide the parts outside the CDR3, is GAGVSQSPRYKVAKRGQDVALRCDPISGHVSLFWYQQALGQGPEFLTYFQNEAQLDKSGLPSDRFFAERPEGSVSTLKIQRTQQEDSAVYLCASSGGLPPNEQFFGPGTRLTVL.

The V gene is TRBV2, the J gene TRBJ1-5; possible D gene TRBD1, 6 bases. This CDR3 has 15 residues. Trimming shortened V by 7 bases and J by 0 bases, and 13 bases separated the two germline ends. Germline loops: CDR1 SNHLY, CDR2 FYNNEI. Written as DNA, the CDR3 is TGTGCCAGCACTGCAACAGGGAATAGCAATCAGCCCCAGCATTTT. It codes for CASTATGNSNQPQHF.

The chain joins TRBV5-6 to TRBJ2-7; perhaps TRBD2 as D (5 bases). Germline V gene data show CDR1 as SGHDT and CDR2 as YYEEEE. The V gene lost 2 bases and the J gene lost 9 bases, with 18 bases spanning the gap. The CDR3 is 14 amino acids. CDR3 nucleotides: TGTGCCAGCAGCTTCAGGACTCTCCGGGGTGGGCAGTACTTC. Amino acid sequence: CASSFRTLRGGQYF.

The CDR3 DNA reads as TGCGCCAGCAGCCCGACAGGGAAGAAGGATGAAAAACTGTTTTTT. Amino acids: CASSPTGKKDEKLFF. The V call is TRBV5-1, the J call TRBJ1-4; 7 bases agree with TRBD1. The CDR3 is 15 residues long. V was pared by 4 bases and J by 6 bases, with 9 bases of the junction left unmatched. Germline CDR1 reads SGHRS; CDR2 reads YFSETQ.